This record looks at one T cell receptor (beta chain) sequence and its context. The CDR3 loop spans 13 amino acids. With 6 bases clipped from V and 3 bases from J, the junction kept 5 bases outside the gene matches. CDR1 WSHSY and CDR2 SAAADI come from the germline V gene. Sequencing was performed with immunoSEQ multiplex PCR; in TCRdb, only in-frame clones are kept and a portion is missing. The sample consists of roughly 180,000 clones, 80% to 90% of them appearing once. This sample was taken from a study of blood T cell repertoires in COVID-19. The sample consisted of peripheral blood. V is TRBV10-2 and J is TRBJ2-7, with TRBD1 identical over 7 bases. The TCR was taken from a man in his sixties or seventies with active or convalescent COVID-19. In DNA form, the CDR3 reads TGCGCCAGCAGGAGACAGGGTTACTACGAGCAGTACTTC. Protein: CASRRQGYYEQYF.